This T cell receptor (beta chain) appears in the sequencing data of a study of T cell repertoires in cytomegalovirus infection. As for the study in general: From public TCR beta signatures came an indication of both CMV infection and matching HLA type.

Notes on the study in general: Clonotypes of TCR beta that were HLA-C-restricted and CMV-specific dominated the ex vivo response.

Germline V gene lookup returns CDR1 SNHLY and CDR2 FYNNEI. This CDR3 spans 14 amino acids. V lost 8 bases and J lost 3, with 13 bases in between. A word on this clonotype: What it binds is unknown.

A single record per CDR3 protein comes from TCRdb applying MiXCR to the reads. The sample records about 310,000 distinct CDR3 sequences, roughly 25% being singletons. Specimen: cultured PBMCs, collected from culture after CMV antigen stimulation. The rearrangement uses TRBV2 and TRBJ2-2; D call uncertain. The sequence was collected from a human donor in good health (CMV status not recorded). Some clones in this sample may be carry-over from other donors' samples. The CDR3 region is CASHTTADTGELFF. CDR3 in DNA: TGTGCCAGCCACACGACTGCGGACACCGGGGAGCTGTTTTTT.